A single sample gave rise to the 12 T cell receptor beta chains below, sequenced in a study of blood T cell repertoires in COVID-19. TCRdb's table, derived via immunoSEQ multiplex PCR, lists solely in-frame clones and lacks some. The sample lists over 70,000 clones, roughly four fifths seen once, with 16% in the top ten. Sequencing was carried out using peripheral blood. These receptor sequences come from a man between 70 and 80 years old with active or convalescent COVID-19.

This CDR3 is CASNGDRRGPNQPQHF. For the CDR3, the DNA is TGTGCCAGTAACGGGGACAGGCGAGGGCCGAATCAGCCCCAGCATTTT. The chain is built from TRBV19 and TRBJ1-5, with 8 bases aligning to TRBD1. Germline trimming cut 7 bases from V and 4 bases from J; bases unmatched to any gene: 12. Germline CDR1 LNHDA, CDR2 SQIVND (reference sequence). The CDR3 is 16 amino acids.

The chain carries TRBV28 and TRBJ2-7; no firm D call. Trimming removed 7 bases from V and 5 bases from J, with 15 bases in between. In germline, CDR1 is MDHEN, CDR2 SYDVKM. The CDR3 is 13 residues long. CDR3 DNA sequence: TGTGCCAGCAACCCTGACCCCAGGCACGAGCAGTACTTC. Amino acids: CASNPDPRHEQYF. Drawing the rest from reference TRBV28 and TRBJ2-7, the complete variable domain is DVKVTQSSRYLVKRTGEKVFLECVQDMDHENMFWYRQDPGLGLRLIYFSYDVKMKEKGDIPEGYSVSREKKERFSLILESASTNQTSMYLCASNPDPRHEQYFGPGTRLTVT.

The genes are TRBV6-5 and TRBJ1-6; D uncertain. Germline CDR1 and CDR2: MNHEY and SVGAGI. V lost 0 bases to trimming and J lost 3 bases, with 9 bases between them. This CDR3 has 16 residues. The CDR3 loop is CASSYSSKSYNSPLHF. The CDR3 DNA reads TGTGCCAGCAGTTACTCGTCCAAGAGCTATAATTCACCCCTCCACTTT.

The chain joins TRBV20-1 to TRBJ2-1; 9 nucleotides agree with TRBD1. V was clipped by 3 bases and J by 9 bases; unmatched bases: 9. Germline V gene sequence: CDR1 DFQATT, CDR2 SNEGSKA (reference sequence). There are 14 residues in the CDR3. CDR3 sequence: CSASGDRVDGEQFF. In nucleotides, the CDR3 is TGCAGTGCTAGTGGGGACAGGGTCGACGGTGAGCAGTTCTTC.

The gene calls are TRBV6-5 and TRBJ1-4; a weak D match, TRBD1 (6 bases). Between the trimmed V and J ends, which lost 4 bases and 7 bases, there was a span of 13 bases. The CDR3 covers 14 residues. Germline-derived CDR1 and CDR2 are MNHEY and SVGAGI. The CDR3 sequence is CASSSNRASEKLFF. The CDR3 coding sequence is TGTGCCAGCAGTTCGAACAGGGCTAGTGAAAAACTGTTTTTT.

The rearrangement joins TRBV11-3 to TRBJ2-7; the match to TRBD1 covers 10 bases. The CDR3 loop spans 14 amino acids. Per germline, CDR1 SGHNT and CDR2 YENEEA. Germline trimming cut 4 bases from V and 5 bases from J; bases unmatched to any gene: 5. The CDR3 DNA reads TGTGCCAGCAGCTCCGGGACAGGGGTCCACGAGCAGTACTTC. It specifies CASSSGTGVHEQYF.

The genes are TRBV6-5 and TRBJ2-5; 8 bases agree with TRBD2. The CDR3 is made up of 16 amino acids. Germline CDR1 MNHEY, CDR2 SVGAGI. With 0 bases clipped from V and 2 bases from J, the junction kept 5 bases outside the gene matches. CDR3 sequence reads: CASSYSSAGGQETQYF. The DNA for the CDR3 is TGTGCCAGCAGTTACTCGAGCGCGGGGGGTCAAGAGACCCAGTACTTC.

The chain links TRBV7-9 to TRBJ1-3; D perhaps matches TRBD1 (5 bases). This CDR3 has 13 residues. Per germline, CDR1 SEHNR and CDR2 FQNEAQ (reference sequence). Deletions cut 11 bases from V and 0 bases from J, with 11 bases between. The CDR3 spells CAYTGGSGNTIYF. DNA of the CDR3: TGTGCCTACACCGGGGGCTCTGGAAACACCATATATTTT.

The chain is built from TRBV6-2 or TRBV6-3 and TRBJ2-1; 10 positions agree with TRBD2. J gave up 1 base and V 0 bases, and 9 bases lay outside the gene matches. The CDR3 sequence is 19 residues long. CDR1 and CDR2 (germline): MNHEY, SVGEGT. The CDR3 DNA reads as TGTGCCAGCAGTTACTCACGGACTAGCGGCCAAAAGTCCTACAATGAGCAGTTCTTC. This codes for CASSYSRTSGQKSYNEQFF.

The genes are TRBV6-6 and TRBJ2-5; tentative D call: TRBD1 (5 bases). CDR1 and CDR2 (germline): MNHNY, SVGAGI (reference sequence). This CDR3 has 15 amino acids. V lost 0 bases and J lost 4, with 12 bases in between. The CDR3 DNA is TGTGCCAGCAGTTACTCGGGGCGTGGTGGAGAGACCCAGTACTTC. Its translation: CASSYSGRGGETQYF.

The chain employs TRBV29-1 and TRBJ2-5; tentatively, D is TRBD2 (6 bases). This CDR3 region has 13 residues. The V end was cut by 6 bases, the J end by 5 bases, with 16 bases between. Looked up from germline, CDR1 is SQVTM and CDR2 is ANQGSEA. The CDR3, as DNA: TGCAGCGTCTGGGTCGCGGGGATGGAGACCCAGTACTTC. It translates to CSVWVAGMETQYF.

The CDR3 DNA sequence: TGTGCCATCAGTGAGTCGAAACAGTCAAACCTACAAGAGACCCAGTACTTC. It is translated as CAISESKQSNLQETQYF. The chain carries TRBV10-3 and TRBJ2-5; D call uncertain. The germline V gene has CDR1 ENHRY and CDR2 SYGVKD. The CDR3 is 17 amino acids. V gave up 0 bases and J gave up 2 bases, with 16 bases separating them.